This TCR beta chain comes out of a study of blood T cell repertoires in COVID-19. Study in general: COVID-19 samples from acute and convalescent phases originated in the United States, Italy and Spain. PBMCs, B-cell-depleted T cells, or T cells provided the cDNA or gDNA that made up the material.

This CDR3 has 15 residues. The ends lost 4 bases at V and 1 base at J; junction bases unmatched: 3. Germline V gene lookup returns CDR1 ENHRY and CDR2 SYGVKD. Under the authors' procedure: It was from reference gene primer amplification that nucleated cell counts were estimated. Sequencing was performed with immunoSEQ multiplex PCR; in TCRdb, only in-frame clones are kept and a portion is missing. That table supplies the V and J calls and clone size; D and trimming were determined from the DNA. The sample has about 340,000 clones, more than 70% seen once; the top ten hold approximately 3%. This clone was counted between two and nine times.

This receptor was identified in a man younger than 45 with active or convalescent COVID-19. The chain recombines TRBV10-3 with TRBJ1-1; TRBD1 matches at 10 bases. Sequencing was performed on peripheral blood. Here the CDR3 reads CAISARQGANTEAFF. CDR3 nucleotide sequence: TGTGCCATCAGTGCCAGACAGGGGGCGAACACTGAAGCTTTCTTT.